These 8 T cell receptor beta chains were all obtained from the same sample, sequenced in a study of Ad26.COV2.S vaccination and SARS-CoV-2 variants. The data were produced by immunoSEQ multiplex PCR, yet TCRdb's version contains in-frame clones alone and is incomplete. The table has about 97,000 clones, 80% seen once. The input for sequencing was peripheral blood, taken after recovery from COVID-19. These TCRs come from a human donor who had recovered from COVID-19.

The chain has TRBV5-6 and TRBJ2-7; D tentatively reads TRBD1 or TRBD2 (5 bases each). The ends were cut back, 2 bases at V and 0 bases at J, with 9 bases in the middle. CDR3 length: 14 amino acids. CDR1 and CDR2 (germline): SGHDT, YYEEEE. CDR3 amino acids: CASSFRDVSYEQYF. The CDR3 DNA is TGTGCCAGCAGCTTCCGGGACGTCTCCTACGAGCAGTACTTC.

The gene calls are TRBV30 and TRBJ2-1; TRBD1 agrees at 7 bases. CDR3 length equals 11 residues. Trimming took 5 bases from V and 7 from J; bases not matched to a gene: 2. Germline loops: CDR1 GTSNPN, CDR2 SVGIG (reference sequence). The CDR3 sequence is CAWGQENEQFF. The CDR3 DNA reads as TGTGCCTGGGGACAGGAGAATGAGCAGTTCTTC.

The chain links TRBV6-5 to TRBJ1-4, with TRBD1 matching over 7 bases. The CDR3 consists of 14 residues. V dropped 4 bases and J dropped 8; count of bases not matched to a gene: 7. Germline CDR1 reads MNHEY; CDR2 reads SVGAGI. The CDR3 sequence is CASSSGQGVEKLFF. CDR3 nucleotides: TGTGCCAGCAGTTCCGGCCAGGGGGTAGAAAAACTGTTTTTT.

V and J are TRBV5-4 and TRBJ1-1; D ambiguous. V was shortened by 4 bases and J by 3 bases, with 19 bases between the two germline ends. Germline V gene lookup returns CDR1 SGHNT and CDR2 YYREEE (reference sequence). The CDR3 loop spans 16 amino acids. CDR3 in DNA: TGTGCCAGCAGCCCAAAAGGTGGGTTATTGGACACTGAAGCTTTCTTT. As protein: CASSPKGGLLDTEAFF.

The table lists this clone with a count of one. This rearrangement joins TRBV7-2 to TRBJ1-6, with D maybe TRBD1 (6 bases). This CDR3 has 14 residues. Germline V gene data show CDR1 as SGHTA and CDR2 as FQGNSA. The germline V and J ends were trimmed by 6 bases and 7 bases, with 13 bases remaining between them. CDR3 nucleotides: TGTGCCAGCAGTTCAGGGGTTACGAATTCACCCCTCCACTTT. Translating it yields CASSSGVTNSPLHF.

The V and J genes are TRBV27 and TRBJ2-1, with 8 bases that match TRBD1. The germline gives CDR1 MNHEY, CDR2 SMNVEV (reference sequence). V trimming: 5 bases; J trimming: 9 bases; junction bases outside the gene matches: 9. The CDR3 length is 14 residues. The CDR3 region is CASSTYLDRGEQFF. CDR3 in DNA: TGTGCCAGCAGTACTTACCTCGACAGGGGTGAGCAGTTCTTC.

The rearrangement uses TRBV29-1 and TRBJ2-1; D not resolved. Germline CDR1 is SQVTM and CDR2 is ANQGSEA. The CDR3 is 15 residues long. V was trimmed by 3 bases and J by 0 bases, leaving 12 bases between them. In DNA form, the CDR3 reads TGCAGCGTTGAGTCGGGCAGGAGCTCCTACAATGAGCAGTTCTTC. Translation: CSVESGRSSYNEQFF.

V is TRBV3-1 (or the pseudogene TRBV3-2) and J is TRBJ2-7; D is perhaps TRBD2 (5 bases). V was trimmed by 0 bases and J by 6 bases, leaving 15 bases between them. CDR1 LGHDT and CDR2 YNNKEL come from the germline V gene (reference sequence). This CDR3 region has 15 residues. As DNA, the CDR3 is TGTGCCAGCAGCCAAGAATATAGGAGGATCTCCGAGCAGTACTTC. Its translation is CASSQEYRRISEQYF.